This paragraph reports one T cell receptor beta chain. How the authors handled the data: Nucleated cell number was recorded as an estimate derived from reference gene primer amplification. Only in-frame clones appear in the TCRdb table, and some are missing; sequencing was by immunoSEQ multiplex PCR. The V and J calls and the clone size are those of that table, but D and trimming were determined from the DNA. The sample consists of 90,000 to 150,000 clones, over 75% of them appearing once. V was trimmed by 4 bases and J by 8 bases, leaving 21 bases between them. The CDR3 sequence is 16 residues long. The germline V gene has CDR1 SGHRS and CDR2 YFSETQ. This sample was included in a study of blood T cell repertoires in COVID-19. Study summary: Material from acute and convalescent COVID-19 was sourced from the United States, Italy and Spain. T cells, B-cell-depleted T cells, or PBMCs supplied cDNA or gDNA.

This TCR was sampled from an elderly man with acute or convalescent COVID-19. The source material was peripheral blood. The chain joins TRBV5-1 to TRBJ1-4; no reliable D call. The CDR3: CASSTSGLATREKLFF. The DNA for the CDR3 is TGCGCCAGCAGCACGTCCGGACTGGCAACTAGGGAAAAACTGTTTTTT. The whole variable domain, remainder taken from reference TRBV5-1 and TRBJ1-4, is KAGVTQTPRYLIKTRGQQVTLSCSPISGHRSVSWYQQTPGQGLQFLFEYFSETQRNKGNFPGRFSGRQFSNSRSEMNVSTLELGDSALYLCASSTSGLATREKLFFGSGTQLSVL.